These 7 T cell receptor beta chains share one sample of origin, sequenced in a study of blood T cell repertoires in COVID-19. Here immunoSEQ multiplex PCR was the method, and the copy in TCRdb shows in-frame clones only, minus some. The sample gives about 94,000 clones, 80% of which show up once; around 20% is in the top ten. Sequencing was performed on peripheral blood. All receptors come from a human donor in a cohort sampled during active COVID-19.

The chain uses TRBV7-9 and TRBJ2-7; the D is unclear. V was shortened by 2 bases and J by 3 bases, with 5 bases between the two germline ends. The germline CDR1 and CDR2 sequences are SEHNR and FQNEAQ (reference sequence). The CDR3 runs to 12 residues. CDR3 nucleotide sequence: TGTGCCAGCAGCTTAAACGGCTACGAGCAGTACTTC. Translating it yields CASSLNGYEQYF.

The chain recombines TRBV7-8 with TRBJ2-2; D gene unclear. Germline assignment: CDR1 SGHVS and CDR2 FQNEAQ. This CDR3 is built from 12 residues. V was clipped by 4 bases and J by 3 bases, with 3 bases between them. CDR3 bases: TGTGCCAGCAGCTCTTACACCGGGGAGCTGTTTTTT. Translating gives CASSSYTGELFF.

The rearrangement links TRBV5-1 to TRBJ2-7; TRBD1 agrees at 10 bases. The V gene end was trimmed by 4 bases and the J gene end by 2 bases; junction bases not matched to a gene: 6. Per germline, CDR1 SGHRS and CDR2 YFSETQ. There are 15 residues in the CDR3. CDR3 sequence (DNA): TGCGCCAGCAGCACGGGGACAGGGGTAGCCTACGAGCAGTACTTC. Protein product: CASSTGTGVAYEQYF.

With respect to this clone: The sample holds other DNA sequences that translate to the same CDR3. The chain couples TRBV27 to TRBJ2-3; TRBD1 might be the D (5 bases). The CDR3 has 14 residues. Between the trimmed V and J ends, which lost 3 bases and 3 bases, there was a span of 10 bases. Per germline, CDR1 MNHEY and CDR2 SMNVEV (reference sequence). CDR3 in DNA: TGTGCCAGCAGTTTGGGTGGGGCTACAGATACGCAGTATTTT. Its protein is CASSLGGATDTQYF.

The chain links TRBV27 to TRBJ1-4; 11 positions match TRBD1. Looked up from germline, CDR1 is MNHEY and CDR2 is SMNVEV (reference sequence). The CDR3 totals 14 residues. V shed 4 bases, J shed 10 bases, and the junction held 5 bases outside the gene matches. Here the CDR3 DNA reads TGTGCCAGCAGTTCCGGACAGGGGGCAGGAAAACTGTTTTTT. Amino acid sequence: CASSSGQGAGKLFF.

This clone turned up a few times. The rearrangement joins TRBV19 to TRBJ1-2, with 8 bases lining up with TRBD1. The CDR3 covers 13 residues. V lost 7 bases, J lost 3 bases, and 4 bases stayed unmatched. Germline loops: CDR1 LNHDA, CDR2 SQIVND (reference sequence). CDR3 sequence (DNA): TGTGCCAGTAACGGACAGGGTGACTATGGCTACACCTTC. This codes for CASNGQGDYGYTF.

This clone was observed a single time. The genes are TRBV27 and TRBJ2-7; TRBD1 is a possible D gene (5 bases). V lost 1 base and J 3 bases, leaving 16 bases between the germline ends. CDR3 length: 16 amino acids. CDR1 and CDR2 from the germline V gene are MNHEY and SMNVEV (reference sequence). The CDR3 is CASSLYGAASGYEQYF. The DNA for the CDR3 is TGTGCCAGCAGTTTATATGGGGCAGCCTCGGGCTACGAGCAGTACTTC.